Sequencing of this T cell receptor (beta chain) was carried out in a study of T cell responses to AZD1222 COVID-19 vaccine. Study-wide background: Second doses that came at about 4 or about 12 weeks were put together.

Germline V lookup: CDR1 LNHNV, CDR2 YYDKDF (reference sequence). V shed 0 bases, J shed 0 bases, and the junction held 5 bases outside the gene matches. There are 19 residues in the CDR3. Data came from immunoSEQ multiplex PCR; TCRdb stores just in-frame clones and leaves some out. The table shows some 150,000 clones, with about 93% occurring only once. V usage is TRBV15 and J usage is TRBJ2-5; 15 bases align to TRBD2. The receptor was derived from an adult in good health. The sample was peripheral blood, taken on day 0 of AZD1222 vaccination. The chain's CDR3 is CATSREGLAGGLYQETQYF. The CDR3 bases are TGTGCCACCAGCAGAGAGGGACTAGCGGGAGGCCTGTACCAAGAGACCCAGTACTTC.